This entry lists 31 T cell receptor beta chains sequenced from one sample in a study of OX40 agonist ivuxolimab in advanced cancers. Only in-frame clones appear in the TCRdb table, and some are missing; sequencing was by immunoSEQ multiplex PCR. The profile shows some 70,000 clones, around 93% of them singletons. The starting material was CD4+ or CD8+ T cells sorted from blood, obtained in a trial of the OX40 agonist ivuxolimab. These receptors were collected from an adult with an advanced solid tumor such as melanoma, head and neck, liver or kidney cancer.

This sequence joins TRBV5-5 and TRBJ2-3; the match to TRBD2 covers 9 bases. CDR3 size: 17 residues. CDR1 is SGHKS, CDR2 YYEKEE, per germline (reference sequence). The ends lost 1 base at V and 2 bases at J; junction bases unmatched: 8. The CDR3 sequence is CASSLTSSGTHTDTQYF. CDR3 nucleotide sequence: TGTGCCAGCAGCTTGACCTCTAGCGGGACCCACACAGATACGCAGTATTTT.

This clone was found a few times. V gene TRBV6-1 combines with J gene TRBJ2-2; 8 bases line up with TRBD1. The J segment lost 0 bases and the V segment lost 6 bases, leaving 3 bases of the junction unmatched. This CDR3 spans 15 amino acids. Per germline, CDR1 MNHNS and CDR2 SASEGT. As DNA, the CDR3 is TGTGCCAGCAGGGGGACAGGAACGAACACCGGGGAGCTGTTTTTT. It specifies CASRGTGTNTGELFF.

The chain couples TRBV19 to TRBJ2-7, with 11 positions matching TRBD1. The CDR3 is 19 amino acids. Trimming at V came to 2 bases and at J to 6 bases, leaving 18 bases not matched to a gene. Germline CDR1 is LNHDA and CDR2 is SQIVND (reference sequence). The CDR3 loop reads CASSIIGGQGAFVGSEQYF. CDR3 nucleotides: TGTGCCAGTAGTATAATAGGTGGACAGGGGGCGTTCGTGGGCTCCGAGCAGTACTTC.

This clone appeared a single time. This chain uses TRBV10-3 with TRBJ2-7, with unresolved D. The CDR3 is made up of 11 amino acids. Germline V CDR1 and CDR2: ENHRY, SYGVKD. The germline V and J ends were trimmed by 2 bases and 5 bases, with 4 bases remaining between them. CDR3 bases: TGTGCCATCAGTGAGGCCGACGAGCAGTACTTC. This encodes CAISEADEQYF.

This chain connects TRBV6-1 to TRBJ1-3, with unresolved D. V lost 3 bases and J 4 bases, leaving 13 bases between the germline ends. The CDR3 totals 15 residues. CDR1 and CDR2 from the germline V gene are MNHNS and SASEGT. Written as DNA, the CDR3 is TGTGCCAGCAGTGACGCGGGATTAGCCGGAAACACCATATATTTT. Its protein product is CASSDAGLAGNTIYF.

The gene calls are TRBV5-3 and TRBJ1-5; no reliable D call. TRBV5-3 is an ORF, and what it does is uncertain. The CDR3 loop spans 14 amino acids. Trimming took 1 base from V and 9 from J, leaving 14 bases between them. This CDR3 is CARSLPPACRPQHF. The CDR3 DNA reads as TGTGCCAGAAGCTTGCCCCCAGCCTGTAGGCCCCAGCATTTT.

This clone appeared a few times. The junction does not match germline at one end; this may be a read error. This sequence joins TRBV5-1 and TRBJ2-3; D gene ambiguous. CDR1 and CDR2 (germline): SGHRS, YFSETQ. The CDR3 is 11 amino acids. The CDR3 bases are TGCGCCAGCAGGTACACAAATACGCAGTATTTT. Its translation is CASRYTNTQYF.

V and J are TRBV23-1 and TRBJ2-3; D is possibly TRBD1 or TRBD2 (5 bases each). TRBV23-1 is known as an ORF, though its function is uncertain. Trimming removed 9 bases at V and 0 bases at J, with 19 bases between. The CDR3 runs 16 residues. Here the CDR3 reads CASFRGQGASTDTQYF. As DNA, the CDR3 is TGCGCCAGTTTTCGGGGCCAGGGTGCTAGCACAGATACGCAGTATTTT.

V gene TRBV6-6 combines with J gene TRBJ2-7, with D unresolved. From germline, CDR1 is MNHNY and CDR2 SVGAGI (reference sequence). CDR3 size: 15 residues. V lost 0 bases and J 3 bases, leaving 12 bases between the germline ends. This CDR3 is CASSYSSPIGYEQYF. The CDR3 DNA reads TGTGCCAGCAGTTACTCTAGCCCAATAGGCTACGAGCAGTACTTC.

For the CDR3, the DNA is TGCAGCGTTAATGACGGCTACAATGAGCAGTTCTTC. It codes for CSVNDGYNEQFF. This chain joins TRBV29-1 and TRBJ2-1; D gene ambiguous. This CDR3 has 12 residues. V lost 5 bases, J lost 3 bases, and 8 bases lay in between. Germline CDR1 and CDR2: SQVTM and ANQGSEA.

This clone was counted only a few times. V is TRBV9 and J is TRBJ2-1; tentative D call: TRBD2 (6 bases). CDR1 is SGDLS, CDR2 YYNGEE, per germline. The CDR3 length is 15 residues. Trimming stripped 2 bases from V and 5 bases from J, with 14 bases between. The CDR3 bases are TGTGCCAGCAGCGTGTTTTCAGGGAGGAACAATGAGCAGTTCTTC. Translated, it gives CASSVFSGRNNEQFF.

The chain is built from TRBV20-1 and TRBJ1-1, with TRBD1 identical over 7 bases. The germline CDR1 and CDR2 sequences are DFQATT and SNEGSKA (reference sequence). V lost 3 bases, J lost 11 bases, and 6 bases stayed unmatched. The CDR3 sequence is 11 residues long. For the CDR3, the DNA is TGCAGTGCTAGGAAGACAGGGCATGCTTTCTTT. Its protein product is CSARKTGHAFF.

The gene calls are TRBV28 and TRBJ2-7; 8 bases are shared with TRBD1. J lost 3 bases, V lost 7 bases, and 11 bases had no gene match. There are 15 residues in the CDR3. Germline V CDR1 and CDR2: MDHEN, SYDVKM. DNA for the CDR3: TGTGCCAGCACCCACGTAACGACAGGGGTCTACGAGCAGTACTTC. Amino acids: CASTHVTTGVYEQYF.

V usage is TRBV28 and J usage is TRBJ1-4; 9 positions agree with TRBD1. Germline CDR1 is MDHEN and CDR2 is SYDVKM. CDR3 length: 16 residues. Losses at the gene ends were 4 bases for V and 6 bases for J; bases not matched to a gene: 9. This CDR3 reads CASSSPGQGRYEKLFF. In DNA form, the CDR3 reads TGTGCCAGCAGTTCCCCCGGACAGGGGCGATATGAAAAACTGTTTTTT.

This clone appeared a single time. The CDR3 is CASRSSGRRDEQFF. DNA of the CDR3: TGTGCCAGTAGATCCTCCGGTCGAAGGGATGAGCAGTTCTTC. The V gene is TRBV19, the J gene TRBJ2-1; D ambiguous. The CDR3 sequence is 14 residues long. Germline CDR1 is LNHDA and CDR2 is SQIVND (reference sequence). The germline V and J ends were trimmed by 6 bases and 8 bases, with 17 bases remaining between them.

A few counts support this clone. The chain is built from TRBV6-6 and TRBJ1-2; possible D gene TRBD1, 5 bases. The V end was cut by 5 bases, the J end by 4 bases, with 14 bases between. Germline CDR1 and CDR2: MNHNY and SVGAGI (reference sequence). CDR3 size: 14 residues. CDR3 in amino acids: CASSLDRQSYGYTF. CDR3 nucleotides: TGTGCCAGCAGTCTAGACCGACAGAGCTATGGCTACACCTTC.

The chain carries TRBV7-9 and TRBJ2-3; D remains ambiguous. V gave up 5 bases and J gave up 2 bases, with 14 bases separating them. The V gene's germline CDR1 is SEHNR and CDR2 FQNEAQ (reference sequence). The CDR3 is 15 residues long. The CDR3 DNA is TGTGCCAGCAGCCCCCTGGTCTCATTCACAGATACGCAGTATTTT. Translated, it gives CASSPLVSFTDTQYF.

This sequence joins TRBV28 and TRBJ2-5, with TRBD1 identical over 8 bases. Germline trimming cut 3 bases from V and 3 bases from J; bases unmatched to any gene: 9. Germline CDR1 MDHEN, CDR2 SYDVKM. The CDR3 length is 16 residues. In DNA, the CDR3 is TGTGCCAGCAGTTTCAGTTCAGGGGGCGGCAAAGAGACCCAGTACTTC. This gives the protein CASSFSSGGGKETQYF. Drawing the rest from reference TRBV28 and TRBJ2-5, the complete variable domain is DVKVTQSSRYLVKRTGEKVFLECVQDMDHENMFWYRQDPGLGLRLIYFSYDVKMKEKGDIPEGYSVSREKKERFSLILESASTNQTSMYLCASSFSSGGGKETQYFGPGTRLLVL.

The chain employs TRBV18 and TRBJ2-5; the match to TRBD2 covers 11 bases. The CDR3 loop spans 16 amino acids. CDR1 and CDR2 from the germline V gene are KGHSH and LQKENI. V dropped 2 bases and J dropped 5; count of bases not matched to a gene: 7. The DNA of the CDR3 is TGTGCCAGCTCACCATCGTCTGGGACTAGCGGCGAGACCCAGTACTTC. It is translated as CASSPSSGTSGETQYF.

The chain couples TRBV28 to TRBJ1-6, with 7 bases lining up with TRBD1. CDR1 MDHEN and CDR2 SYDVKM come from the germline V gene. This CDR3 contains 14 residues. Trimming took 4 bases from V and 9 from J; bases not matched to a gene: 6. The CDR3 loop reads CASSYGQASSPLHF. The CDR3 region has the DNA TGTGCCAGCAGTTATGGACAGGCGAGTTCACCCCTCCACTTT.

There are a few counts of this clone. V usage is TRBV19 and J usage is TRBJ1-5, with no clear D. The CDR3 is 15 residues long. Germline V gene data show CDR1 as LNHDA and CDR2 as SQIVND (reference sequence). Trimming left V 7 bases short and J 1 base short, with 14 bases between. This CDR3 is CASTSHPKSNQPQHF. In nucleotides, the CDR3 is TGTGCCAGTACCAGTCATCCCAAGAGCAATCAGCCCCAGCATTTT.

The J gene is TRBJ2-7, the V gene TRBV27; TRBD2 matches 12 bases. CDR1 and CDR2 (germline): MNHEY, SMNVEV (reference sequence). The ends lost 7 bases at V and 7 bases at J; junction bases unmatched: 8. The CDR3 is 14 amino acids. CDR3 sequence: CASKASGRAGEQYF. The CDR3 region has the DNA TGTGCCAGCAAAGCTAGCGGGAGGGCTGGTGAGCAGTACTTC.

J is TRBJ1-5 and V is TRBV6-5; D is unresolved. The V end lost 4 bases, the J end lost 4 bases, and 5 bases lay between the germline ends. The V gene's germline CDR1 is MNHEY and CDR2 SVGAGI. The CDR3 totals 12 residues. The CDR3 DNA is TGTGCCAGCAGTTCTGGGAATCAGCCCCAGCATTTT. It encodes CASSSGNQPQHF.

The chain has TRBV9 and TRBJ2-7, with D perhaps TRBD1 or TRBD2 (6 bases each). The germline V gene has CDR1 SGDLS and CDR2 YYNGEE. This CDR3 comprises 14 residues. V was shortened by 3 bases and J by 1 base, with 11 bases between the two germline ends. The DNA of the CDR3 is TGTGCCAGCAGCGGCACAGGGAGGTCCTACGAGCAGTACTTC. Translated: CASSGTGRSYEQYF.

The sample holds a few counts of this clone. In DNA, the CDR3 is TGTGCCAGTTTGAGGGGACAGGGACACACCGGGGAGCTGTTTTTT. It is translated as CASLRGQGHTGELFF. The chain uses TRBV6-1 and TRBJ2-2; 9 nucleotides align to TRBD1. There are 15 residues in the CDR3. Germline V gene data show CDR1 as MNHNS and CDR2 as SASEGT. V was clipped by 9 bases and J by 3 bases; unmatched bases: 8.

V is TRBV6-6 and J is TRBJ2-5, with no clear D. The germline V and J ends were trimmed by 0 bases and 11 bases, with 16 bases remaining between them. The CDR3 length is 14 residues. Germline CDR1 is MNHNY and CDR2 is SVGAGI (reference sequence). The CDR3 DNA is TGTGCCAGCAGTTACTCCGGGCCTCGTCGAGAGCAGTACTTC. It specifies CASSYSGPRREQYF.

V and J are TRBV19 and TRBJ2-3; 7 bases line up with TRBD2. The V segment lost 8 bases and the J segment 5 bases; nucleotides outside the gene matches: 10. This CDR3 comprises 14 residues. From germline, CDR1 is LNHDA and CDR2 SQIVND (reference sequence). CDR3 protein: CASQTGGAGDTQYF. The DNA for the CDR3 is TGTGCCAGTCAAACGGGAGGTGCAGGAGATACGCAGTATTTT.

The chain recombines TRBV6-5 with TRBJ1-5; tentative D call: TRBD1 (5 bases). V shed 7 bases and J shed 4 bases, with 11 bases lying between them. The CDR3 spans 13 residues. Looked up from germline, CDR1 is MNHEY and CDR2 is SVGAGI. The CDR3 loop reads CASTRTYNQPQHF. CDR3 sequence (DNA): TGTGCCAGCACCAGGACATATAATCAGCCCCAGCATTTT.

The genes are TRBV6-1 and TRBJ1-6; 8 nucleotides match TRBD1. Germline V gene sequence: CDR1 MNHNS, CDR2 SASEGT. J gave up 10 bases and V 2 bases, and 7 bases lay outside the gene matches. The CDR3 contains 15 residues. The CDR3, as DNA: TGTGCCAGCAGTGAAAGTGGGACAGGTCTCTCACCCCTCCACTTT. It translates to CASSESGTGLSPLHF.

The chain combines TRBV10-1 with TRBJ2-2; maybe TRBD2 (6 bases). CDR3 length: 16 residues. Per germline, CDR1 WNHNN and CDR2 SYGVQD (reference sequence). Trimming stripped 6 bases from V and 0 bases from J, with 14 bases between. The CDR3 is CASSSGDFANTGELFF. As DNA, the CDR3 is TGCGCCAGCAGCTCCGGGGACTTCGCGAACACCGGGGAGCTGTTTTTT.

The rearrangement uses TRBV9 and TRBJ1-2; TRBD1 might be the D (5 bases). The germline V and J ends were trimmed by 4 bases and 7 bases, with 17 bases remaining between them. Germline lookup yields CDR1 SGDLS and CDR2 YYNGEE. There are 14 residues in the CDR3. The CDR3 region is CASSPNRQGFGYTF. CDR3 nucleotides: TGTGCCAGCAGCCCCAACCGCCAGGGTTTTGGCTACACCTTC. The full variable domain, its missing parts supplied by reference TRBV9 and TRBJ1-2, is DSGVTQTPKHLITATGQRVTLRCSPRSGDLSVYWYQQSLDQGLQFLIQYYNGEERAKGNILERFSAQQFPDLHSELNLSSLELGDSALYFCASSPNRQGFGYTFGSGTRLTVV.